The 27 T cell receptor beta chains listed next were all sequenced from one sample in a study of blood T cell repertoires in COVID-19 (dated by TCRdb to 2020 to 2022). The library was built by means of the immunoSEQ multiplex PCR assay. TCRdb obtained this table from immuneACCESS and retained in-frame rearrangements with V and J assigned. These tables miss some clones; where compared with another copy, unresolved V genes account for less than half of the shortfall, and the remainder is unexplained. A total of under 55,000 clones appear in this sample, about 80% of them only once. Around 17% of the sample belongs to the ten largest clones. Sequencing was done on a sample of peripheral blood. Source of these receptors: a man between 65 and 79 years old with acute or convalescent COVID-19.

The rearrangement links TRBV7-8 to TRBJ2-2, with 7 bases fitting TRBD2. The CDR3 contains 15 residues. The germline gives CDR1 SGHVS, CDR2 FQNEAQ. V lost 4 bases, J lost 7 bases, and 9 bases stayed unmatched. CDR3 bases: TGTGCCAGCAGCTACCGGACTAGGATTATCGGGGAGCTGTTTTTT. It is translated as CASSYRTRIIGELFF.

The V and J genes are TRBV20-1 and TRBJ1-2, with a possible D match to TRBD1 (5 bases). This CDR3 comprises 11 residues. Germline loops: CDR1 DFQATT, CDR2 SNEGSKA (reference sequence). The V gene lost 4 bases and the J gene lost 6 bases, with 9 bases spanning the gap. CDR3 DNA: TGCAGTGCTAAGACAGAAAATGGCTACACCTTC. Its protein product is CSAKTENGYTF.

V is TRBV5-5 and J is TRBJ1-1; D unresolved. CDR1 SGHKS and CDR2 YYEKEE come from the germline V gene (reference sequence). This CDR3 has 17 residues. Trimming took 1 base from V and 1 from J, leaving 17 bases between them. CDR3 protein: CASSLSSGTERNTEAFF. CDR3 bases: TGTGCCAGCAGCTTGAGCTCAGGCACCGAACGGAACACTGAAGCTTTCTTT. The whole variable domain, remainder taken from reference TRBV5-5 and TRBJ1-1, is DAGVTQSPTHLIKTRGQQVTLRCSPISGHKSVSWYQQVLGQGPQFIFQYYEKEERGRGNFPDRFSARQFPNYSSELNVNALLLGDSALYLCASSLSSGTERNTEAFFGQGTRLTVV.

This chain links TRBV27 with TRBJ1-6, with D possibly being TRBD1 (6 bases). This CDR3 comprises 16 residues. The germline CDR1 and CDR2 sequences are MNHEY and SMNVEV (reference sequence). V was shortened by 5 bases and J by 7 bases, with 18 bases between the two germline ends. CDR3 DNA sequence: TGTGCCAGCAGTCTATTACTCGGACAGCTGAATTCACCCCTCCACTTT. Residues: CASSLLLGQLNSPLHF.

The V call is TRBV29-1, the J call TRBJ2-1; 9 bases fit TRBD1. V shed 5 bases and J 7 bases; nucleotides not matched to a gene: 12. CDR1 SQVTM and CDR2 ANQGSEA come from the germline V gene. CDR3 length: 15 amino acids. CDR3 sequence: CSVLPGTGRGNEQFF. CDR3 DNA: TGCAGCGTTTTACCCGGGACAGGGAGGGGAAATGAGCAGTTCTTC.

The chain recombines TRBV5-6 with TRBJ1-2; 8 nucleotides line up with TRBD1. In germline, CDR1 is SGHDT, CDR2 YYEEEE. The V and J ends lost 4 bases and 4 bases, in that order; junction bases with no gene match: 12. This CDR3 has 16 amino acids. CDR3 in amino acids: CASSQGWTGTTYGYTF. Here the CDR3 DNA reads TGTGCCAGCAGCCAGGGTTGGACAGGGACGACCTATGGCTACACCTTC.

In DNA, the CDR3 is TGTGCCAGTAGTAAGGTCCGGCAGGGGTATGGCTACACCTTC. This encodes CASSKVRQGYGYTF. The rearrangement links TRBV19 to TRBJ1-2, with a tentative D call TRBD1 (6 bases). CDR3 length: 14 residues. Germline V gives CDR1 LNHDA, CDR2 SQIVND (reference sequence). The germline V and J ends were trimmed by 4 bases and 5 bases, with 14 bases remaining between them.

V and J are TRBV9 and TRBJ1-4; 7 positions agree with TRBD1. V lost 0 bases, J lost 5 bases, and 4 bases stayed unmatched. The CDR3 length is 15 residues. CDR1 is SGDLS and CDR2 is YYNGEE in the germline V gene. The CDR3: CASSVGQGGNEKLFF. CDR3 DNA sequence: TGTGCCAGCAGCGTAGGGCAAGGGGGCAATGAAAAACTGTTTTTT.

The V call is TRBV12-3 or TRBV12-4, the J call TRBJ2-1; no clear D. The CDR3 spans 12 residues. Trimming left V 6 bases short and J 10 bases short, with 13 bases between. CDR3 nucleotide sequence: TGTGCCAGCAGAAACCAGGTTACCGAGCAGTTCTTC. Translation: CASRNQVTEQFF.

Worth noting for this clone: Germline is not matched at one junction end, which may reflect a read error. The rearrangement links TRBV7-7 to TRBJ2-7, with a weak D call TRBD1 (6 bases). Germline values: CDR1 SSHAT, CDR2 FNYEAQ (reference sequence). CDR3 length equals 15 residues. The CDR3 DNA sequence: TGTGCTAGCAGCCAAGGGCAGGGGAGTATAAACGAGCAGTACTTC. This gives the protein CASSQGQGSINEQYF. The full variable domain, with the rest looked up from reference TRBV7-7 and TRBJ2-7, is GAGVSQSPRYKVTKRGQDVTLRCDPISSHATLYWYQQALGQGPEFLTYFNYEAQPDKSGLPSDRFSAERPEGSISTLTIQRTEQRDSAMYRCASSQGQGSINEQYFGPGTRLTVT.

This clone appeared once. The DNA for the CDR3 is TGTGCCAGCAGTTTGGCCCGGGGGTGGAACACTGAAGCTTTCTTT. Translated, it gives CASSLARGWNTEAFF. The chain links TRBV28 to TRBJ1-1, with D maybe TRBD1 (5 bases). This CDR3 has 15 amino acids. V lost 3 bases, J lost 1 base, and 12 bases lay in between. Germline CDR1 and CDR2: MDHEN and SYDVKM.

This rearrangement joins TRBV6-5 to TRBJ1-1, with D maybe TRBD1 (6 bases). CDR1 and CDR2 from the germline V gene are MNHEY and SVGAGI. This CDR3 region has 14 residues. Trimming removed 6 bases from V and 1 base from J, with 12 bases in between. CDR3 in amino acids: CASSRRGGNTEAFF. Here the CDR3 DNA reads TGTGCCAGCAGCCGAAGGGGGGGGAACACTGAAGCTTTCTTT.

The chain combines TRBV3-1 (or the pseudogene TRBV3-2) with TRBJ2-1, with D perhaps TRBD2 (5 bases). This CDR3 has 15 amino acids. CDR1 LGHDT and CDR2 YNNKEL come from the germline V gene (reference sequence). Between the trimmed V and J ends, which lost 0 bases and 0 bases, there was a span of 6 bases. CDR3 in amino acids: CASSQERGSYNEQFF. The CDR3 DNA follows: TGTGCCAGCAGCCAAGAACGGGGCTCCTACAATGAGCAGTTCTTC.

This chain uses TRBV7-2 with TRBJ1-6; TRBD1 agrees at 7 bases. The germline gives CDR1 SGHTA, CDR2 FQGNSA. The CDR3 loop spans 15 amino acids. With 4 bases clipped from V and 6 bases from J, the junction kept 6 bases outside the gene matches. The DNA of the CDR3 is TGTGCCAGCAGCTCTCAACGACAGGGTAATTCACCCCTCCACTTT. Translated, it gives CASSSQRQGNSPLHF.

The rearrangement joins TRBV4-3 to TRBJ2-1; TRBD1 matches at 11 bases. The CDR3 spans 17 residues. The V and J ends lost 0 bases and 2 bases, in that order; junction bases with no gene match: 3. Germline CDR1 reads LGHNA; CDR2 reads YSLEER. CDR3 residues: CASSQDWTGGTYNEQFF. The CDR3 bases are TGCGCCAGCAGCCAAGATTGGACAGGGGGCACCTACAATGAGCAGTTCTTC.

The chain employs TRBV7-9 and TRBJ1-5; 7 nucleotides align to TRBD1. The CDR3 sequence is 14 residues long. Per germline, CDR1 SEHNR and CDR2 FQNEAQ (reference sequence). The J segment lost 2 bases and the V segment lost 8 bases, leaving 6 bases of the junction unmatched. The CDR3 DNA follows: TGTGCCAGCGTTCTAACAGGGGGCAATCAGCCCCAGCATTTT. Its protein product is CASVLTGGNQPQHF.

The V gene is TRBV7-2, the J gene TRBJ1-5; 11 bases are shared with TRBD1. Germline V gives CDR1 SGHTA, CDR2 FQGNSA. The CDR3 runs 18 residues. After removal of 1 base from V and 1 base from J, the junction contained 6 bases not matched to a gene. As DNA, the CDR3 is TGTGCCAGCAGCTTAGTAGGACAGGGGGCAGGGAGCAATCAGCCCCAGCATTTT. Its translation is CASSLVGQGAGSNQPQHF.

This chain connects TRBV4-3 to TRBJ1-2; D is uncertain. This CDR3 spans 16 amino acids. Trimming took 1 base from V and 3 from J, leaving 15 bases between them. Germline V gives CDR1 LGHNA, CDR2 YSLEER. The CDR3 loop is CASSQVNGVLDYGYTF. In DNA, the CDR3 is TGCGCCAGCAGCCAAGTAAACGGGGTGTTGGACTATGGCTACACCTTC.

This clone was counted between two and nine times. V and J are TRBV28 and TRBJ1-2; D is ambiguous. The V gene lost 3 bases and the J gene lost 1 base, with 3 bases spanning the gap. Per the germline V gene, CDR1 is MDHEN and CDR2 is SYDVKM. CDR3 size: 12 residues. CDR3 nucleotide sequence: TGTGCCAGCAGTTTTAATAACTATGGCTACACCTTC. Protein sequence: CASSFNNYGYTF.

The chain employs TRBV7-2 and TRBJ2-2; perhaps TRBD1 as D (5 bases). The germline V gene encodes CDR1 SGHTA and CDR2 FQGNSA. The V and J ends lost 5 bases and 0 bases respectively, with 13 bases between them. The CDR3 is 16 residues long. Here the CDR3 reads CASSRRDRPNTGELFF. CDR3 coding DNA: TGTGCCAGCAGCCGCCGAGACAGACCGAACACCGGGGAGCTGTTTTTT.

The CDR3: CASSQDARGGLGNTQYF. In DNA, the CDR3 is TGCGCCAGCAGCCAAGACGCCCGCGGGGGGTTGGGGAATACGCAGTATTTT. The J gene is TRBJ2-3, the V gene TRBV4-3; 8 bases are a match to TRBD2. J lost 7 bases, V lost 0 bases, and 12 bases had no gene match. From germline, CDR1 is LGHNA and CDR2 YSLEER. The CDR3 length is 17 residues.

The rearrangement joins TRBV6-6 to TRBJ1-4; no clear D gene. CDR1 and CDR2 (germline): MNHNY, SVGAGI (reference sequence). The V end was cut by 6 bases, the J end by 6 bases, with 14 bases between. This CDR3 contains 14 residues. CDR3 sequence reads: CASRLGGSDEKLFF. CDR3 bases: TGTGCCAGCAGACTAGGCGGATCCGATGAAAAACTGTTTTTT.

The chain recombines TRBV27 with TRBJ1-6; 7 bases fit TRBD1. J lost 0 bases, V lost 3 bases, and 5 bases had no gene match. The CDR3 is made up of 17 amino acids. Germline V gene lookup returns CDR1 MNHEY and CDR2 SMNVEV (reference sequence). For the CDR3, the DNA is TGTGCCAGCAGTTTCCTGACAGGGAGCTCCTATAATTCACCCCTCCACTTT. The encoded protein is CASSFLTGSSYNSPLHF.

This clone was seen a handful of times. The chain combines TRBV19 with TRBJ1-1; tentative D call: TRBD1 (6 bases). The CDR3 contains 13 residues. Germline assignment: CDR1 LNHDA and CDR2 SQIVND (reference sequence). Trimming took off 3 bases at V and 8 bases at J, with 13 bases between the two ends. This CDR3 reads CASSIVEGTEAFF. DNA for the CDR3: TGTGCCAGTAGTATTGTCGAAGGGACAGAAGCTTTCTTT.

This chain uses TRBV2 with TRBJ2-7; 11 nucleotides line up with TRBD2. The CDR3 is made up of 17 amino acids. The trim removed 6 bases at V and 3 bases at J, leaving 13 bases unmatched. Germline CDR1 SNHLY, CDR2 FYNNEI. The CDR3 DNA follows: TGTGCCAGCAGCGTAGGGGGAGGACTAGCGGGCAACTACGAGCAGTACTTC. Translation gives CASSVGGGLAGNYEQYF.

This chain links TRBV14 with TRBJ2-5, with 8 bases matching TRBD1. Germline lookup yields CDR1 SGHDN and CDR2 FVKESK. V dropped 1 base and J dropped 5; count of bases not matched to a gene: 3. The CDR3 totals 14 residues. CDR3 residues: CASSQGWTGETQYF. Here the CDR3 DNA reads TGTGCCAGCAGCCAAGGATGGACAGGGGAGACCCAGTACTTC.

This clone was seen a single time. V and J are TRBV7-8 and TRBJ1-2, with D maybe TRBD1 (5 bases). From germline, CDR1 is SGHVS and CDR2 FQNEAQ. The germline V and J ends were trimmed by 2 bases and 4 bases, with 11 bases remaining between them. The CDR3 spans 14 residues. The CDR3: CASSLLRQSYGYTF. The CDR3, as DNA: TGTGCCAGCAGCTTATTACGACAGAGCTATGGCTACACCTTC.